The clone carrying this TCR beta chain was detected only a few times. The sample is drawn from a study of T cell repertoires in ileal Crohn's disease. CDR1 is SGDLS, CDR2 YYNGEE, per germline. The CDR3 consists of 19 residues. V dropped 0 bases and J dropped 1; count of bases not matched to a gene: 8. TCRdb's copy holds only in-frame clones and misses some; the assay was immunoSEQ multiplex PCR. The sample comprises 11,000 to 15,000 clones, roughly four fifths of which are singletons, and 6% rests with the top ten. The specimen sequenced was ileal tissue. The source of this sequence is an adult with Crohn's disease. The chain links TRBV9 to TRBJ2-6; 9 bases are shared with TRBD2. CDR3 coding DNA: TGTGCCAGCAGCGTAGCTGCGGTAGCGGGAGTATCTGGGGCCAACGTCCTGACTTTC. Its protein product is CASSVAAVAGVSGANVLTF.